These 20 T cell receptor beta chains were all obtained from the same sample, sequenced in a study of T-cell reconstitution after alpha-beta-depleted transplantation in children. Construction of the TCRbeta library involved unique molecular identifiers. TCRdb re-called the PCR reads through MiXCR, storing one row per CDR3 protein. The sample records approximately 490,000 distinct CDR3 sequences, about 12% being singletons. Here the sequenced sample was PBMCs from the stem cell graft donor, taken from the stem cell graft. The receptors here all came from a human donor who donated a stem cell graft to a child with combined immunodeficiency.

This clonotype was seen only a few times. The gene calls are TRBV6-2 or TRBV6-3 and TRBJ2-7; D perhaps matches TRBD2 (5 bases). The V gene's germline CDR1 is MNHEY and CDR2 SVGEGT. V gave up 1 base and J gave up 5 bases, with 12 bases separating them. The CDR3 covers 14 residues. DNA for the CDR3: TGTGCCAGCAGTTACTTGGTAGCGTCGGACGAGCAGTACTTC. Translation gives CASSYLVASDEQYF.

This clonotype appeared a few times. This chain links TRBV5-1 with TRBJ2-7; D remains ambiguous. The ends were cut back, 5 bases at V and 4 bases at J, with 16 bases in the middle. The CDR3 contains 14 residues. The germline CDR1 and CDR2 sequences are SGHRS and YFSETQ. CDR3 in amino acids: CASRFLENGYEQYF. The CDR3 nucleotides read TGCGCCAGCAGGTTCTTAGAAAATGGGTACGAGCAGTACTTC.

There are a few counts of this clonotype. CDR3 in DNA: TGTGCCATCATTCTGCCCCAGGGGAGAGCTTTCTTT. This gives the protein CAIILPQGRAFF. V usage is TRBV10-3 and J usage is TRBJ1-1, with D possibly TRBD1 on 6 matching bases. The CDR3 loop spans 12 amino acids. The germline V gene has CDR1 ENHRY and CDR2 SYGVKD. With 7 bases removed from V and 10 bases from J, the gap between germline ends came to 16 bases.

This clonotype was counted only a few times. The chain recombines TRBV4-3 with TRBJ2-2, with D perhaps assigned TRBD1 or TRBD2 (5 bases each). Germline V gene data show CDR1 as LGHNA and CDR2 as YSLEER. The CDR3 spans 15 residues. V was shortened by 0 bases and J by 7 bases, with 12 bases between the two germline ends. CDR3 amino acids: CASSQDLRGFGELFF. The CDR3 nucleotides are TGCGCCAGCAGCCAAGATCTGAGGGGTTTCGGGGAGCTGTTTTTT.

This clonotype was seen more than once but under ten times. The chain carries TRBV6-1 and TRBJ1-4; tentative D call: TRBD1 (5 bases). Germline CDR1 MNHNS, CDR2 SASEGT. Trimming shortened V by 6 bases and J by 8 bases, and 19 bases separated the two germline ends. This CDR3 region has 15 residues. The CDR3 coding sequence is TGTGCCAGCAGCCCACCCGGGGCAGGGAACGAAAAACTGTTTTTT. Protein sequence: CASSPPGAGNEKLFF.

This clonotype was detected only a few times. V gene TRBV5-1 combines with J gene TRBJ2-4; tentatively, D is TRBD2 (5 bases). CDR1 is SGHRS, CDR2 YFSETQ, per germline. The CDR3 covers 18 residues. Trimming pared 6 bases from V and 1 base from J, leaving 23 bases between. For the CDR3, the DNA is TGCGCCAGCACCCTTTTTGGTAGTGGGAGTTGGGCCAAAAACATTCAGTACTTC. Residues: CASTLFGSGSWAKNIQYF.

The chain employs TRBV20-1 and TRBJ1-5; TRBD1 matches 7 bases. V dropped 3 bases and J dropped 5; count of bases not matched to a gene: 10. Per the germline V gene, CDR1 is DFQATT and CDR2 is SNEGSKA (reference sequence). The CDR3 loop spans 15 amino acids. The CDR3 is CSARVTGQSYQPQHF. The CDR3 DNA reads TGCAGTGCTAGGGTAACGGGACAGTCATATCAGCCCCAGCATTTT.

This clonotype came up a few times. The chain couples TRBV24-1 to TRBJ1-1; the match to TRBD1 covers 7 bases. CDR3 length: 15 amino acids. Germline V gene data show CDR1 as KGHDR and CDR2 as SFDVKD. V shed 2 bases and J 0 bases; nucleotides not matched to a gene: 2. As DNA, the CDR3 is TGTGCCACCAGTGATTCCACAGGGGTGAACACTGAAGCTTTCTTT. Encoded protein: CATSDSTGVNTEAFF.

V gene TRBV20-1 combines with J gene TRBJ1-5, with 11 bases matching TRBD1. The V gene end was trimmed by 5 bases and the J gene end by 8 bases; junction bases not matched to a gene: 11. CDR1 and CDR2 from the germline V gene are DFQATT and SNEGSKA (reference sequence). The CDR3 totals 15 residues. The CDR3 DNA reads TGCAGTGCTGGATCCGGACAGGGGGCCGTGGAGCCCCAGCATTTT. Its protein is CSAGSGQGAVEPQHF.

Ten or more counts support this clonotype. This rearrangement joins TRBV19 to TRBJ2-7; D unresolved. Germline CDR1 and CDR2: LNHDA and SQIVND (reference sequence). There are 12 residues in the CDR3. Trimming left V 6 bases short and J 3 bases short, with 9 bases between. For the CDR3, the DNA is TGTGCCAGTAGCGCCCCGGGCTACGAGCAGTACTTC. Protein: CASSAPGYEQYF.

Regarding this clonotype: A much larger clone sits a single nucleotide away, making a read error possible. No conserved phenylalanine or tryptophan is present at the end of the CDR3, so a read error is the likely explanation. The rearrangement joins TRBV25-1 to TRBJ2-7, with a possible D match to TRBD1 (6 bases). Germline CDR1 reads MGHDK; CDR2 reads SYGVNS. CDR3 length equals 12 residues. The CDR3 spells CAKFQGSSEQYC. The CDR3 coding sequence is TGTGCGAAGTTTCAGGGGTCTTCGGAGCAGTACTGC.

The rearrangement joins TRBV27 to TRBJ2-1, with 9 positions matching TRBD2. This CDR3 has 14 residues. V gave up 2 bases and J gave up 5 bases; unmatched junction bases: 1. Germline lookup yields CDR1 MNHEY and CDR2 SMNVEV (reference sequence). The CDR3 DNA sequence: TGTGCCAGCAGTTTAAGCGGGGGGCACAATGAGCAGTTCTTC. Translation gives CASSLSGGHNEQFF.

The chain employs TRBV12-3 or TRBV12-4 and TRBJ2-7, with 13 bases aligning to TRBD2. This CDR3 contains 17 residues. Losses at the gene ends were 6 bases for V and 3 bases for J; bases not matched to a gene: 11. CDR3 protein: CASRPGTSGASLYEQYF. The CDR3 nucleotides are TGTGCCAGCAGGCCAGGGACTAGCGGGGCCTCACTCTACGAGCAGTACTTC.

V is TRBV15 and J is TRBJ2-1, with TRBD1 as a possible D gene (6 bases). The CDR3 sequence is 15 residues long. Trimming removed 2 bases at V and 5 bases at J, with 13 bases between. The germline V gene encodes CDR1 LNHNV and CDR2 YYDKDF (reference sequence). The CDR3: CATSRNREYHNEQFF. The CDR3 nucleotides read TGTGCCACCAGCAGAAACAGGGAATACCACAATGAGCAGTTCTTC.

The table lists this clonotype with a few counts. This sequence joins TRBV10-3 and TRBJ2-6, with D unclear. This CDR3 region has 17 residues. The germline CDR1 and CDR2 sequences are ENHRY and SYGVKD. Trimming pared 10 bases from V and 2 bases from J, leaving 21 bases between. The CDR3 coding sequence is TGTGCCACCTTACCCAGGACGTTACTGCCTGGGGCCAACGTCCTGACTTTC. It translates to CATLPRTLLPGANVLTF.

The rearrangement joins TRBV2 to TRBJ2-3; D may correspond to TRBD1 or TRBD2 (5 bases each). Germline V gene lookup returns CDR1 SNHLY and CDR2 FYNNEI. V lost 7 bases and J 4 bases, leaving 18 bases between the germline ends. There are 15 residues in the CDR3. The CDR3 sequence is CASTGTSKIADTQYF. DNA for the CDR3: TGTGCCAGCACCGGGACCTCAAAAATCGCAGATACGCAGTATTTT.

This chain joins TRBV12-3 or TRBV12-4 and TRBJ2-1, with 7 bases fitting TRBD2. CDR3 size: 14 residues. V was clipped by 8 bases and J by 8 bases; unmatched bases: 12. CDR3: CASSLASGRDEQFF. CDR3 nucleotides: TGTGCCAGCTCCCTCGCTAGCGGAAGGGATGAGCAGTTCTTC.

This clonotype was seen ten or more times. The chain uses TRBV6-1 and TRBJ2-7; D remains ambiguous. Germline V CDR1 and CDR2: MNHNS, SASEGT. The ends were cut back, 6 bases at V and 2 bases at J, with 5 bases in the middle. This CDR3 has 11 amino acids. The CDR3 reads CASRFTYEQYF. The CDR3 nucleotides are TGTGCCAGCAGGTTTACCTACGAGCAGTACTTC.

This chain joins TRBV15 and TRBJ2-1; 7 bases line up with TRBD2. The germline V gene encodes CDR1 LNHNV and CDR2 YYDKDF (reference sequence). The trim removed 3 bases at V and 10 bases at J, leaving 12 bases unmatched. The CDR3 spans 15 residues. CDR3 DNA sequence: TGTGCCACCAGCAGTCCCCGTGGGGGGGTGAGGGAGCAGTTCTTC. It yields the protein CATSSPRGGVREQFF. Full variable domain (rest looked up from reference TRBV15 and TRBJ2-1): DAMVIQNPRYQVTQFGKPVTLSCSQTLNHNVMYWYQQKSSQAPKLLFHYYDKDFNNEADTPDNFQSRRPNTSFCFLDIRSPGLGDTAMYLCATSSPRGGVREQFFGPGTRLTVL.

V gene TRBV6-5 combines with J gene TRBJ2-3; no reliable D call. CDR1 and CDR2 from the germline V gene are MNHEY and SVGAGI. The CDR3 consists of 16 residues. Trimming took 6 bases from V and 0 from J, leaving 16 bases between them. CDR3 region: CASRPEWAASTDTQYF. As DNA, the CDR3 is TGTGCCAGCAGGCCTGAGTGGGCTGCTAGCACAGATACGCAGTATTTT.